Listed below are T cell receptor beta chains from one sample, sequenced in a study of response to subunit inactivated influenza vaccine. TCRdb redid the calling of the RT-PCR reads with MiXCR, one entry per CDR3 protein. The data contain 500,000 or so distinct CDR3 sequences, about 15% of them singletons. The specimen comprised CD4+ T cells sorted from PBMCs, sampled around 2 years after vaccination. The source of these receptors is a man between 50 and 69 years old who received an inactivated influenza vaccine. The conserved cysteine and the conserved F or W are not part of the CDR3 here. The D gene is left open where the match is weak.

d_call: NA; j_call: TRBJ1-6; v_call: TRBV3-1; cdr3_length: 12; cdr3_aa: ASSHGGSRSPLH
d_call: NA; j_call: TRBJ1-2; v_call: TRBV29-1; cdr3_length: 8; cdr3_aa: SVFGDGYT
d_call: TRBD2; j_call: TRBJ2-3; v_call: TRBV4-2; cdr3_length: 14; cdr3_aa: ASSQSTAGVTDTQY
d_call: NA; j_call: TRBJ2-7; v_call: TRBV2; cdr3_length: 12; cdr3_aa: ASNDGTDSYEQY
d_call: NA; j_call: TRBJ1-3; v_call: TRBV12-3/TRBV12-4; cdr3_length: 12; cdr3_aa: ASSTKGSGNTIY
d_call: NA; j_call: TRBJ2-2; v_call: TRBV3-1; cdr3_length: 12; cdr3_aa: ASSHYTGTGELF
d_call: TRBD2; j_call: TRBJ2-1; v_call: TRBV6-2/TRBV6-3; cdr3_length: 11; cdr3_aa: ASALAGGPQQF
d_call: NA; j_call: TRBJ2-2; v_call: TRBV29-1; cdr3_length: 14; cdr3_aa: SARAGAIGSTGELF
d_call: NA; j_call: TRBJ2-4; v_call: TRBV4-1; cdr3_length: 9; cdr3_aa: ASSQAEIQY
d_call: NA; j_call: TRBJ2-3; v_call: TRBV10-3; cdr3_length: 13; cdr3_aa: AISKTVTSTDTQY
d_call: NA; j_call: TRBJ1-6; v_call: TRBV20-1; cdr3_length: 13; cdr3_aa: SAASPQGFGSPLH
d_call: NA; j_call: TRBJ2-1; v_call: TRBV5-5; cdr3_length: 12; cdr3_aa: ASTPLSYYNEQF
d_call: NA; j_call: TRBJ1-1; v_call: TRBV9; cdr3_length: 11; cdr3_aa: ASQGFTNTEAF
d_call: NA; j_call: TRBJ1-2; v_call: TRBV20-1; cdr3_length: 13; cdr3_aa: SARDVGPRGSGYT
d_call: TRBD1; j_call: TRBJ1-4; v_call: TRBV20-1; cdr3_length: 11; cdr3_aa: SATRQGGEKLF
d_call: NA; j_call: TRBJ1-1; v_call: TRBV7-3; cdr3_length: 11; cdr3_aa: ASSSTTNTEAF
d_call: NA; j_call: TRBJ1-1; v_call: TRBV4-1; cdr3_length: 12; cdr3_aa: ASTRLVMNTEAF
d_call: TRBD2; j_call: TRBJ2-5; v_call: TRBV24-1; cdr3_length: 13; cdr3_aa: ATSERAGGQETQY
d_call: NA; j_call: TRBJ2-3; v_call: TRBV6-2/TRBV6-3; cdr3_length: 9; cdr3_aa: ASSSSYTQY
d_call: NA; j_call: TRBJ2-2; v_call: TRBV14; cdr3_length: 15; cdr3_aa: ASSQGRREPTTGELF
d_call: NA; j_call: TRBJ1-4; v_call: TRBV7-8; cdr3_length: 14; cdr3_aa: ASSLEIGGLGEKLF
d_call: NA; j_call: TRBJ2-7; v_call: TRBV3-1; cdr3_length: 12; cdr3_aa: ASSQRSQSYEQY
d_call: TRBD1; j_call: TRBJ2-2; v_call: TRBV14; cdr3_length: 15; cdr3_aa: ASSLIKGDRGSGELF
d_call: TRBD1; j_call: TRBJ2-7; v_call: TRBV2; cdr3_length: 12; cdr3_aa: ASIFRDRGYEQY
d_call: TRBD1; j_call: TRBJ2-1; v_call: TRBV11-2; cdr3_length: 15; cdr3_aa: ASSLRTPGTGTNEQF
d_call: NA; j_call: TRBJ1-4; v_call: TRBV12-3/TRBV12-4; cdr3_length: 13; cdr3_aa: ASRKEGGTNEKLF